This T cell receptor (beta chain) was retrieved from a study of cytomegalovirus exposure and HLA in healthy donors. The PCR made use of 60 Vbeta and 13 Jbeta primers. Using immunoSEQ multiplex PCR, the repertoire was profiled, and TCRdb retains in-frame clones only, with some absent. Of over 200,000 clones in the sample, 75% to 90% were seen once. CDR1 and CDR2 (germline): SGHAT, FQNNGV. The junction had 4 bases not matched to a gene; V was cut back by 5 bases and J by 4 bases. There are 15 residues in the CDR3. The specimen sequenced was PBMCs. The V gene is TRBV11-2, the J gene TRBJ2-1, with TRBD2 matching 11 bases. The sequence was collected from a woman aged 18 to 35 in good health and CMV-seronegative. The CDR3: CASSPRTSGYNEQFF. The CDR3 nucleotides are TGTGCCAGCAGCCCCCGGACTAGCGGGTACAATGAGCAGTTCTTC.